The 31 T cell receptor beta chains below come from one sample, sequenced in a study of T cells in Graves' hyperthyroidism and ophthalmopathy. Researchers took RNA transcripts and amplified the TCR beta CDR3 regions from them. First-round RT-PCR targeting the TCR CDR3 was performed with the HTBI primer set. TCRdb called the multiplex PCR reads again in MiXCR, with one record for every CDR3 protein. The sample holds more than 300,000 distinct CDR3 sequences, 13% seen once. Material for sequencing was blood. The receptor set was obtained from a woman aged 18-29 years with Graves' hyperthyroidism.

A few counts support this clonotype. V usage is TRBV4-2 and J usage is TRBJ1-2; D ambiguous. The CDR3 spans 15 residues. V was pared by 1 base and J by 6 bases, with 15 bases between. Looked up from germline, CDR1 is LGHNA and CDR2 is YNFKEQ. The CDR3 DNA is TGTGCCAGCAGCCAAGTTGGAACAGCGGTGGATGGCTACACCTTC. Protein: CASSQVGTAVDGYTF.

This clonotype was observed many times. DNA for the CDR3: TGCGCCAGCAGCCCGGGAGTAGCGGACCAAGGGCAGTATTTT. Protein: CASSPGVADQGQYF. The rearrangement joins TRBV5-1 to TRBJ2-3; a possible D gene is TRBD2 (6 bases). The CDR3 is made up of 14 amino acids. Germline V CDR1 and CDR2: SGHRS, YFSETQ. Trimming pared 4 bases from V and 11 bases from J, leaving 20 bases between.

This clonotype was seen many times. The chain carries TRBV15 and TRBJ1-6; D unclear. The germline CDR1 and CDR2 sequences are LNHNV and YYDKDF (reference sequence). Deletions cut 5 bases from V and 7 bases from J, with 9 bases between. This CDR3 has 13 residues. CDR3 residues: CATSLSDNSPLHF. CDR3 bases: TGTGCCACCAGCTTAAGCGACAATTCACCCCTCCACTTT.

As DNA, the CDR3 is TGTGCCAGCAGCCAAACCCCAGGGGGGAGTGGGCAGACCCAGTACTTC. This sequence encodes CASSQTPGGSGQTQYF. The chain couples TRBV4-2 to TRBJ2-5; maybe TRBD1 (7 bases). The CDR3 consists of 16 residues. The germline CDR1 and CDR2 sequences are LGHNA and YNFKEQ. Trimming removed 2 bases from V and 6 bases from J, with 19 bases in between.

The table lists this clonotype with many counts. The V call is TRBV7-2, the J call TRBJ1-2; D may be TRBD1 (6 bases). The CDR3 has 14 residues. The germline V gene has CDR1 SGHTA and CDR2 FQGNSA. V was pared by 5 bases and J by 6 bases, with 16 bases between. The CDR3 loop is CASSPRVGGHGYTF. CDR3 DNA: TGTGCCAGCAGCCCCAGGGTCGGGGGGCATGGCTACACCTTC.

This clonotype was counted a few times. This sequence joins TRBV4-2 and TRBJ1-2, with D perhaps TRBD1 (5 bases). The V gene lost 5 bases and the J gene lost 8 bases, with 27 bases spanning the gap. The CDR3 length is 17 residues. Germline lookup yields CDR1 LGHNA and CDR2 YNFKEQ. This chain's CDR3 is CASSLGDRAQTYMGYTF. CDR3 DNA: TGTGCCAGCAGCTTAGGGGACCGGGCCCAGACATATATGGGCTACACCTTC.

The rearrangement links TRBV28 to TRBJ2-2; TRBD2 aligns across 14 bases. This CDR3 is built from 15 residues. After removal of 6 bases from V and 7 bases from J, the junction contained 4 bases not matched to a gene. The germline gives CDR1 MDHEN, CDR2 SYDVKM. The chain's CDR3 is CASSLTSGGVGELFF. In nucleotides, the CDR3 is TGTGCCAGCAGCCTGACTAGCGGGGGGGTCGGGGAGCTGTTTTTT.

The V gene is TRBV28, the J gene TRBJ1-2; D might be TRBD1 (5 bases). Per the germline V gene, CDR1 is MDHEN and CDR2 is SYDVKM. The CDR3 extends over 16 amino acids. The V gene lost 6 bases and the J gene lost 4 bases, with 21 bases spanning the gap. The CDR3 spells CASSTTDSPGLYGYTF. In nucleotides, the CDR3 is TGTGCCAGCAGCACAACTGACAGTCCGGGTCTCTATGGCTACACCTTC.

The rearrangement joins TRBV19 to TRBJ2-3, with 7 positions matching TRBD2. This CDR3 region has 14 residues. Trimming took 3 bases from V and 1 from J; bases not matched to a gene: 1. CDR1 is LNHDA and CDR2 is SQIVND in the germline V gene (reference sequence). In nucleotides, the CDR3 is TGTGCCAGTAGTATGAGCGGGGGCACAGATACGCAGTATTTT. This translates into CASSMSGGTDTQYF. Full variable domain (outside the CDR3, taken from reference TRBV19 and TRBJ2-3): DGGITQSPKYLFRKEGQNVTLSCEQNLNHDAMYWYRQDPGQGLRLIYYSQIVNDFQKGDIAEGYSVSREKKESFPLTVTSAQKNPTAFYLCASSMSGGTDTQYFGPGTRLTVL.

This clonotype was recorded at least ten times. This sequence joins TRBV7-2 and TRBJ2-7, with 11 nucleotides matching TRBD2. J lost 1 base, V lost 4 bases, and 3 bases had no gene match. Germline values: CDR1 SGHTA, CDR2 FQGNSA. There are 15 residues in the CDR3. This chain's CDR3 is CASSWGLAVSYEQYF. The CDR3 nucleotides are TGTGCCAGCAGCTGGGGACTAGCGGTTTCCTACGAGCAGTACTTC.

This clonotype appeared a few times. CDR3 bases: TGTGCCAGCAGCTCCGCCGTCGGGGGCGTACAGTACTTC. It is translated as CASSSAVGGVQYF. V gene TRBV11-2 combines with J gene TRBJ2-5; D is possibly TRBD1 or TRBD2 (6 bases each). The length of the CDR3 is 13 residues. The germline V gene has CDR1 SGHAT and CDR2 FQNNGV. V dropped 4 bases and J dropped 11 bases, with 17 bases sitting between them.

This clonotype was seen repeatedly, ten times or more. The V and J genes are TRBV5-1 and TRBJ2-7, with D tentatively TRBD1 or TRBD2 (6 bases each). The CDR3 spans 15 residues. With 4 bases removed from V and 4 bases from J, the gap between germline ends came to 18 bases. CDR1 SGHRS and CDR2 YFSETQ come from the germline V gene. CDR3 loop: CASSQNPGAQYEQYF. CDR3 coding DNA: TGCGCCAGCAGCCAAAATCCGGGGGCGCAGTACGAGCAGTACTTC.

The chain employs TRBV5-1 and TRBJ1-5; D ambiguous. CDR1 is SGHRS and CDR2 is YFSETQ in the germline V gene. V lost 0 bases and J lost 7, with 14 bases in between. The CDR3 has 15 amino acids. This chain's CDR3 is CASSLDGNMGQPQHF. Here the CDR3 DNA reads TGCGCCAGCAGCTTGGACGGGAATATGGGGCAGCCCCAGCATTTT.

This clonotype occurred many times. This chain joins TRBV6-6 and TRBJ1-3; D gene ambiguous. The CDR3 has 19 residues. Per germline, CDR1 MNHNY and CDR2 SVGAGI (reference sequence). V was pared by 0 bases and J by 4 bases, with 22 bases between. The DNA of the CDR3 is TGTGCCAGCAGTTACTCGTCGGCGGGAAGGGAGCTTTTCGGAAACACCATATATTTT. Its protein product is CASSYSSAGRELFGNTIYF.

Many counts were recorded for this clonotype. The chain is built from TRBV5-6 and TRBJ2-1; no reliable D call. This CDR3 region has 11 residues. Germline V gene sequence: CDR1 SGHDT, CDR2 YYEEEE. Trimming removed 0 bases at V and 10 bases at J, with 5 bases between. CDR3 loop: CASSLEREQFF. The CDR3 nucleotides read TGTGCCAGCAGCTTGGAACGGGAGCAGTTCTTC.

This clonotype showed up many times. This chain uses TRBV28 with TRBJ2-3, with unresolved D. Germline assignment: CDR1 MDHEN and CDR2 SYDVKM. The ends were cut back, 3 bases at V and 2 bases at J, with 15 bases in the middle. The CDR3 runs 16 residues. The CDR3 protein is CASSFPTAASTDTQYF. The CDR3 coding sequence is TGTGCCAGCAGTTTTCCGACGGCCGCCTCCACAGATACGCAGTATTTT.

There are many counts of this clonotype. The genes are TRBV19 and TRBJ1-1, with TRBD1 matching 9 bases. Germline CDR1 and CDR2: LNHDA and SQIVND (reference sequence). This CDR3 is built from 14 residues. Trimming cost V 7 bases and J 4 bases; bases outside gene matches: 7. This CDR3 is CASIPGTGPTEAFF. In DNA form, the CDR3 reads TGTGCCAGTATCCCAGGGACAGGGCCCACTGAAGCTTTCTTT.

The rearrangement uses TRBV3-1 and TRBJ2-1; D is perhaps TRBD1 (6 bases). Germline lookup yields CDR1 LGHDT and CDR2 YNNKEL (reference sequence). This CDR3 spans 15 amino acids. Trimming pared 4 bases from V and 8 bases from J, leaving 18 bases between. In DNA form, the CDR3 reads TGTGCCAGCAGCCTACGACAGGCTCTTGGAGATGAGCAGTTCTTC. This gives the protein CASSLRQALGDEQFF.

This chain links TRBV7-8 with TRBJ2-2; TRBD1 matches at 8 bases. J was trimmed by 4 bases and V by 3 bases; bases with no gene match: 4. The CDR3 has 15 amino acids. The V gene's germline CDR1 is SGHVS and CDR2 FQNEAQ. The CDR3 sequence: CASSFGTGTTGELFF. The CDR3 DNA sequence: TGTGCCAGCAGCTTCGGGACAGGTACCACCGGGGAGCTGTTTTTT.

Here the CDR3 reads CATSGQGIYGYTF. The DNA for the CDR3 is TGTGCCACCAGCGGACAGGGTATCTATGGCTACACCTTC. V gene TRBV15 combines with J gene TRBJ1-2; 8 bases map to TRBD1. The length of the CDR3 is 13 residues. CDR1 and CDR2 (germline): LNHNV, YYDKDF (reference sequence). Unmatched junction bases numbered 3, after V lost 5 bases and J lost 4 bases.

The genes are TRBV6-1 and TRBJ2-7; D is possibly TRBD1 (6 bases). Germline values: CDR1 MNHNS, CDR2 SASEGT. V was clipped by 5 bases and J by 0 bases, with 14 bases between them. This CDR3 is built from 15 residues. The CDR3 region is CASSYPDRSSYEQYF. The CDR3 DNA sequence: TGTGCCAGCAGTTACCCCGACAGGAGCTCCTACGAGCAGTACTTC.

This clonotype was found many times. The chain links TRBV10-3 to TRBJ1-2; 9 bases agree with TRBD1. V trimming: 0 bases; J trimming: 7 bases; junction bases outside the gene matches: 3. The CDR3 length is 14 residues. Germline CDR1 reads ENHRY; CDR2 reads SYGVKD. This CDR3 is CAISESGTGFGYTF. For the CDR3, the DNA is TGTGCCATCAGTGAGTCCGGGACAGGGTTTGGCTACACCTTC.

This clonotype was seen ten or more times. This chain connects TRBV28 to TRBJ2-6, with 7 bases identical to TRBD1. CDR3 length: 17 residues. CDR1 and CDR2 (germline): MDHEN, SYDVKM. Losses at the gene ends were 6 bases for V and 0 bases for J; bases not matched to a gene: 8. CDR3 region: CASRRDRPPSGANVLTF. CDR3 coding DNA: TGTGCCAGCAGACGGGACAGACCCCCCTCTGGGGCCAACGTCCTGACTTTC.

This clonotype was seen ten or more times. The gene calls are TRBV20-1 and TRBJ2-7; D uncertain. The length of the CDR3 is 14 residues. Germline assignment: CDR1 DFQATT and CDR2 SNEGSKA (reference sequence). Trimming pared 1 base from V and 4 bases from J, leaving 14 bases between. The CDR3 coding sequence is TGCAGTGCTAGAGGCCCGGACCCCCCGTACGAGCAGTACTTC. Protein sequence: CSARGPDPPYEQYF.

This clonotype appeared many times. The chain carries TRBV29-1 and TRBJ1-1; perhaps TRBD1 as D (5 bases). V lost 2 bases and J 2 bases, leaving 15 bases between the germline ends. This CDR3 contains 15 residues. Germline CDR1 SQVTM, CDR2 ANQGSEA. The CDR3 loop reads CSVEPFGGGNTEAFF. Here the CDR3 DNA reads TGCAGCGTTGAACCCTTCGGGGGGGGAAACACTGAAGCTTTCTTT.

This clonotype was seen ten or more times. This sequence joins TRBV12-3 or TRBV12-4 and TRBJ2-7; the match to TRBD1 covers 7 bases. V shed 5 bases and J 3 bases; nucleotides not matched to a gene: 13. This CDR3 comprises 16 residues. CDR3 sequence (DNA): TGTGCCAGCAGTCCAGAGGGACAGCGAGGTGACTACGAGCAGTACTTC. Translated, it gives CASSPEGQRGDYEQYF.

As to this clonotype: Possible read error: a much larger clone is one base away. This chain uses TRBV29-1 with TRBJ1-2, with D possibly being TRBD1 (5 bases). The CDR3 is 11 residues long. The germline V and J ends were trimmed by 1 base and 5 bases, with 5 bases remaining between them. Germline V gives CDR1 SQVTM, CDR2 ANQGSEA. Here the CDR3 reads CSVEGGYGYTF. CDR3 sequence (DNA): TGCAGCGTTGAAGGGGGGTATGGCTACACCTTC.

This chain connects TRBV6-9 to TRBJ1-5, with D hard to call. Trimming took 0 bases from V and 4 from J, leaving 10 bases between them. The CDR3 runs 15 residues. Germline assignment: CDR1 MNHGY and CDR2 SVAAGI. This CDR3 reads CASSYSARGNQPQHF. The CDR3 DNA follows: TGTGCCAGCAGTTATTCAGCGCGAGGAAATCAGCCCCAGCATTTT.

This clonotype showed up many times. The CDR3 region is CSARGDRTDTQYF. The CDR3 DNA follows: TGCAGTGCAAGGGGGGACAGGACAGATACGCAGTATTTT. The chain recombines TRBV20-1 with TRBJ2-3; 8 nucleotides match TRBD1. Germline CDR1 and CDR2: DFQATT and SNEGSKA (reference sequence). CDR3 length: 13 residues. Losses at the gene ends were 6 bases for V and 3 bases for J; bases not matched to a gene: 5.

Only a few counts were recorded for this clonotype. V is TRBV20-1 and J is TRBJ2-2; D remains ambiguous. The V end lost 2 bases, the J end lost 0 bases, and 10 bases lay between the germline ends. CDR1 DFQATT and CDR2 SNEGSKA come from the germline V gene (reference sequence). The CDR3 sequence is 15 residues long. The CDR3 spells CSARIRIANTGELFF. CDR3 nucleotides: TGCAGTGCTAGAATCAGGATCGCGAACACCGGGGAGCTGTTTTTT.

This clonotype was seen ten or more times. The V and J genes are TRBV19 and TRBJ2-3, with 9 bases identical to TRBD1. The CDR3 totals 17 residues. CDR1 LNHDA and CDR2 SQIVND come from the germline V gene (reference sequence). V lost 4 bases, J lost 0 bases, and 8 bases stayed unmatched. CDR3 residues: CASSSAQGAASTDTQYF. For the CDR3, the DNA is TGTGCCAGTAGTAGCGCACAGGGGGCGGCTAGCACAGATACGCAGTATTTT.